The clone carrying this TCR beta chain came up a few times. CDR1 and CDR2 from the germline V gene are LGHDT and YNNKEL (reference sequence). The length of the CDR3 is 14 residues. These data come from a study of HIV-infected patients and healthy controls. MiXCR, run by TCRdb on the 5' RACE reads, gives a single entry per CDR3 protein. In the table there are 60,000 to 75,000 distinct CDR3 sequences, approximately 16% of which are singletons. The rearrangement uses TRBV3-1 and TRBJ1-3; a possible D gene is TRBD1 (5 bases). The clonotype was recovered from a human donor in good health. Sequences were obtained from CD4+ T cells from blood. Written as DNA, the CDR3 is TGTGCTACCGGGACCGGGGACTCTGGAAACACCATATATTTT. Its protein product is CATGTGDSGNTIYF.